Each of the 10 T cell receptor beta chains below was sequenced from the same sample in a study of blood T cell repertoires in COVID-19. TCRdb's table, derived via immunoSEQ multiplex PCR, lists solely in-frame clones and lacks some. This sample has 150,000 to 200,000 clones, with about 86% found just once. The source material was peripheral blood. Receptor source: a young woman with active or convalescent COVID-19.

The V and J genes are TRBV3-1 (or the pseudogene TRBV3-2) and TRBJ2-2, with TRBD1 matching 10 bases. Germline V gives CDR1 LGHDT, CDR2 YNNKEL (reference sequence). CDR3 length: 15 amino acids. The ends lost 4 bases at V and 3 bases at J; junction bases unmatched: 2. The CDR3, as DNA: TGTGCCAGCAGCCGCGGACAGGGGGACACCGGGGAGCTGTTTTTT. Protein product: CASSRGQGDTGELFF.

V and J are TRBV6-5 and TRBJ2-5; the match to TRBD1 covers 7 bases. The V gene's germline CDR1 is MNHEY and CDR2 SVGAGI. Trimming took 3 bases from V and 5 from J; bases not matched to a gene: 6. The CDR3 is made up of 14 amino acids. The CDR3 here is CASSYRGQWETQYF. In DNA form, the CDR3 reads TGTGCCAGCAGTTATAGGGGGCAGTGGGAGACCCAGTACTTC.

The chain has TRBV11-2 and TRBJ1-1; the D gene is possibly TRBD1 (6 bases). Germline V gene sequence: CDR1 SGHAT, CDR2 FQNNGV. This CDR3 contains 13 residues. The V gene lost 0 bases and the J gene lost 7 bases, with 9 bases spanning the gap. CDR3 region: CASSLEGAREAFF. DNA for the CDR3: TGTGCCAGCAGCTTAGAGGGGGCCCGTGAAGCTTTCTTT. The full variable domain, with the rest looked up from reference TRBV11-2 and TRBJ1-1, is EAGVAQSPRYKIIEKRQSVAFWCNPISGHATLYWYQQILGQGPKLLIQFQNNGVVDDSQLPKDRFSAERLKGVDSTLKIQPAKLEDSAVYLCASSLEGAREAFFGQGTRLTVV.

The CDR3 nucleotides are TGTGCCAGCAGCCTACAGGCTGGAAACACCATATATTTT. It yields the protein CASSLQAGNTIYF. The chain recombines TRBV5-4 with TRBJ1-3, with D possibly TRBD1 on 5 matching bases. Germline-derived CDR1 and CDR2 are SGHNT and YYREEE (reference sequence). Trimming shortened V by 4 bases and J by 2 bases, and 7 bases separated the two germline ends. The CDR3 loop spans 13 amino acids.

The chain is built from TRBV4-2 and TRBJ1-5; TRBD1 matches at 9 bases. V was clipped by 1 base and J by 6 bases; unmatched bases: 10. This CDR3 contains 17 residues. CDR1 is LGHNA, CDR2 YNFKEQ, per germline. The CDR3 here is CASSQGPPGQGGQPQHF. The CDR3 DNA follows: TGTGCCAGCAGCCAAGGCCCCCCGGGACAGGGTGGTCAGCCCCAGCATTTT.

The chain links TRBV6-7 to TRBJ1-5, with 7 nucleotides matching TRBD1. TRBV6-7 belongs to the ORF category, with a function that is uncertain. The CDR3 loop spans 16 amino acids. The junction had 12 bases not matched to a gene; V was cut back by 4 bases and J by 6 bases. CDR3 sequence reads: CASSLETGEGGQPQHF. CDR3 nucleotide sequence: TGTGCCAGCAGTTTGGAAACAGGGGAAGGAGGTCAGCCCCAGCATTTT.

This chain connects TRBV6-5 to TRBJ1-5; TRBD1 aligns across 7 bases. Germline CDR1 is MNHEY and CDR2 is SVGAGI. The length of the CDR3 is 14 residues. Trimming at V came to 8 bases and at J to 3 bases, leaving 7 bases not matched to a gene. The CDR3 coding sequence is TGTGCCAGCGTTGAGGGGGCCCCCAATCAGCCCCAGCATTTT. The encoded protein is CASVEGAPNQPQHF.

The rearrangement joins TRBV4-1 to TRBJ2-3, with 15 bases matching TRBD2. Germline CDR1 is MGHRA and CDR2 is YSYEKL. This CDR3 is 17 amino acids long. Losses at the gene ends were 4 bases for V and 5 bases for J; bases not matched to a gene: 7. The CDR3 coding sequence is TGCGCCAGCAGCCCACAGGGACTAGCGGGGGGCGGAGATACGCAGTATTTT. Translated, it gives CASSPQGLAGGGDTQYF.

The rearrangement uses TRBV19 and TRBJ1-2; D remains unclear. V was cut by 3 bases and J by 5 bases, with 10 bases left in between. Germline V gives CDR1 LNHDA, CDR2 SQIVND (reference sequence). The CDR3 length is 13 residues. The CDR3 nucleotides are TGTGCCAGTAGTATCCGGGAAGCATATGGCTACACCTTC. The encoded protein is CASSIREAYGYTF.

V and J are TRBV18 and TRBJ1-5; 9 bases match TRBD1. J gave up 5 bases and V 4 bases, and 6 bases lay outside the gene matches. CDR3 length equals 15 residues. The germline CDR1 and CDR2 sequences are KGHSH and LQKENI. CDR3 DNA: TGTGCCAGCTCACAGGGGACAGGGACGTATCAGCCCCAGCATTTT. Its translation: CASSQGTGTYQPQHF.